This T cell receptor (beta chain) is from a study of regulatory T cells in long-lasting Graves disease. General study results and limits: Limited sample numbers may have lowered accuracy. When disease was persistent, TRBV28, TRBJ1-2 and TRBJ2-5 were the favored segments.

HTBI primers from iRepertoire and Arm-PCR of CDR3 regions yielded the TCR beta libraries. In the original analysis: Among the samples, 50 to 80 TRBV and approximately 13 TRBJ segments were identified. Using its own MiXCR run on the multiplex PCR reads, TCRdb lists one record per CDR3 protein. These V and J calls rely on TCRdb rather than the paper's analysis. The repertoire holds 550,000 or so distinct CDR3 sequences, with around 12% as singletons. Sample time point: newly diagnosed GD, antithyroid drugs for less than 3 months. PBMC RNA served as the TCR library source. Germline lookup yields CDR1 SGHKS and CDR2 YYEKEE (reference sequence). The CDR3 totals 16 residues. Trimming removed 3 bases from V and 2 bases from J, with 18 bases in between. This clonotype was detected a few times. The antigen is undetermined. These data also featured in a second study, about T cells in Graves' hyperthyroidism and ophthalmopathy. That study adds: Hyperthyroidism in the patients, aged 18 to 65, was newly diagnosed and under 2 months in duration.

V and J are TRBV5-5 and TRBJ2-7; D possibly uses TRBD1 or TRBD2 (5 bases each). Sequences were derived from peripheral blood mononuclear cells (PBMCs), sampled at new diagnosis, from a patient treated with antithyroid drugs. The clonotype comes from a woman aged 30 to 39 with Graves disease. CDR3 sequence: CASSWDRVRIPYEQYF. Written as DNA, the CDR3 is TGTGCCAGCAGCTGGGACCGGGTCCGAATTCCCTACGAGCAGTACTTC.